The clone carrying this T cell receptor (beta chain) was seen a few times. Only in-frame clones appear in the TCRdb table, and some are missing; sequencing was by immunoSEQ multiplex PCR. In the table there are roughly 10,000 clones, 28% of which are singletons. Treatment reported: randomized to nivolumab then ipilimumab (arm A) or the reverse (arm B). The sample is drawn from a study of sequential checkpoint blockade in melanoma. This CDR3 is built from 14 residues. The germline V gene encodes CDR1 GTSNPN and CDR2 SVGIG (reference sequence). The V and J ends lost 1 base and 8 bases respectively, with 12 bases between them.

The genes are TRBV30 and TRBJ1-6; possibly TRBD1 for D (5 bases). Source: tumor tissue (inferred from file names), taken from a patient given nivolumab and ipilimumab in sequence. This receptor was taken from a human donor with melanoma. CDR3 bases: TGTGCCTGGAGTGAGGGACTTCTAGATTCACCCCTCCACTTT. Its translation: CAWSEGLLDSPLHF.